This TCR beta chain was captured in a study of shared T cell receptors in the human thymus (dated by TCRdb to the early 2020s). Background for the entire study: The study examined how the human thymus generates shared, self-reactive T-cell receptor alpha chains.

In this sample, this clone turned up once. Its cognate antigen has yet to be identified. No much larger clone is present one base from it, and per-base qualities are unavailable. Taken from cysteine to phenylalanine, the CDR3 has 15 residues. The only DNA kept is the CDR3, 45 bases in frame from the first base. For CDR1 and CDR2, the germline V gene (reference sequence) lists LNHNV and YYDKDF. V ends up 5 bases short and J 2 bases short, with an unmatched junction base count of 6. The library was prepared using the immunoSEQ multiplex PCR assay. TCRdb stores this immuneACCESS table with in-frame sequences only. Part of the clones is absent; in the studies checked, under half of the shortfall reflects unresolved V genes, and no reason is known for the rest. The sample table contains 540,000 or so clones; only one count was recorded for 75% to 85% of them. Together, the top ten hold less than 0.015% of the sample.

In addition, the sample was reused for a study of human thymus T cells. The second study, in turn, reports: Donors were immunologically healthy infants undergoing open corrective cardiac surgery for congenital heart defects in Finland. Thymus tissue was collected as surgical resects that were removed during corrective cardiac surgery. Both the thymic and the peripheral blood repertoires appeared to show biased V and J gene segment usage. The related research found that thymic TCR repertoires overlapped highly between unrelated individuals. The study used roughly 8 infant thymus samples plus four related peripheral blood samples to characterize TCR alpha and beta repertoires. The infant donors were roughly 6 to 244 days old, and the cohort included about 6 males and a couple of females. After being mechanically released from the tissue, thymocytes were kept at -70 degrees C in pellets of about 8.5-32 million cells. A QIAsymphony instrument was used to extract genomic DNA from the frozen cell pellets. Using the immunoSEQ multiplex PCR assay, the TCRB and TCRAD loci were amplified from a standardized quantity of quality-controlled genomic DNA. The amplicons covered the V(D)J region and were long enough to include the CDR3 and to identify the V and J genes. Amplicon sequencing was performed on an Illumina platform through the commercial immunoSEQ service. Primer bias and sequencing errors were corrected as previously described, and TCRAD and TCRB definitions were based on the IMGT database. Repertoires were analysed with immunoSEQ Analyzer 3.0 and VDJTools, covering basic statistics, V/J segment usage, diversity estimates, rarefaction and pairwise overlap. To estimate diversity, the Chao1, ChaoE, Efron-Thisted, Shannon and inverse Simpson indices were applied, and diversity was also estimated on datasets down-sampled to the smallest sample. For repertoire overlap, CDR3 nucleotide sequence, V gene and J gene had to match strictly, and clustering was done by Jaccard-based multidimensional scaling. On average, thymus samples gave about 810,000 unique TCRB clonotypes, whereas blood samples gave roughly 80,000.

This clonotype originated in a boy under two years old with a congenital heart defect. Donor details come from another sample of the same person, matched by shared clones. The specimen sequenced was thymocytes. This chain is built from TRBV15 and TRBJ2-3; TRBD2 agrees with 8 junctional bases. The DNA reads TGTGCCACCAGCGGGACTAGGGTACACACAGATACGCAGTATTTT. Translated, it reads CATSGTRVHTDTQYF.